This entry features one T cell receptor (beta chain) sequence. What it recognizes is unknown. These data come from a study of T cell repertoires in cytomegalovirus infection. Study details: Researchers turned to recently identified HLA-C-restricted CMV epitopes as well as well-studied HLA-B-restricted ones. Both a matching HLA type and CMV infection were indicated by public TCR beta signatures. Study findings and constraints: CMV-specific TCR beta clonotypes restricted by HLA-C dominated the ex vivo response.

This CDR3 is 13 amino acids long. Germline CDR1 MNHEY, CDR2 SVGEGT. Trimming cost V 5 bases and J 2 bases, with 9 bases left between them. Each CDR3 protein gets one entry after TCRdb re-called the reads with MiXCR. This sample yields 700,000 to 850,000 distinct CDR3 sequences, of which around a third are seen a single time; about an eighth belongs to the top ten. This TCR was recovered from a human donor in good health (CMV status not recorded). Some clones in this sample may be carry-over from other donors' samples. Sequencing used cultured CD8+ T cells from PBMCs, obtained from culture after CMV antigen stimulation. The chain has TRBV6-2 or TRBV6-3 and TRBJ2-5; D is undetermined. CDR3 protein: CASSPPPQETQYF. The CDR3 bases are TGTGCCAGCAGTCCACCCCCACAAGAGACCCAGTACTTC.